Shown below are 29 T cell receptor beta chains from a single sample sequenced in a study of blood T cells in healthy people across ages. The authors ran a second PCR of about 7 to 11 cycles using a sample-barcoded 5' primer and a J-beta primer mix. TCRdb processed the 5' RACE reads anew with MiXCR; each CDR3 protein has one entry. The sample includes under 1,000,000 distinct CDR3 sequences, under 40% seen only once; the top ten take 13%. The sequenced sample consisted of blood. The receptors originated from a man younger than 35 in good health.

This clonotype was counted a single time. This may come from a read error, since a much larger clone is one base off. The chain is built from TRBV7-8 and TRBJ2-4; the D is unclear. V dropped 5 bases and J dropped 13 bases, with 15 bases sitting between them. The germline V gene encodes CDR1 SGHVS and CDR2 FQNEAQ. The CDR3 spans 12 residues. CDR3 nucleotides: TGTGCCAGCAGCGACCTCTCCTACAAGCAGTACTTC. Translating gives CASSDLSYKQYF.

The CDR3 region has the DNA TGCGCCAGCACCCTGCCCGGGACAGGGTACGGCTACACCTTC. Translating it yields CASTLPGTGYGYTF. V is TRBV10-1 and J is TRBJ1-2, with TRBD1 matching over 9 bases. The V and J ends lost 7 bases and 8 bases, in that order; junction bases with no gene match: 11. There are 14 residues in the CDR3. Germline lookup yields CDR1 WNHNN and CDR2 SYGVQD (reference sequence).

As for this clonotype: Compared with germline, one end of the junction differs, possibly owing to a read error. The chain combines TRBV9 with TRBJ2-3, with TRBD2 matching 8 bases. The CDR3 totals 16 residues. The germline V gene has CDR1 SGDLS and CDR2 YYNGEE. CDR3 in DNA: TGTGCCAGCGGCGTAGGGCGGGGGGTTAGCACAGATACGCAGTATTTT. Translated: CASGVGRGVSTDTQYF.

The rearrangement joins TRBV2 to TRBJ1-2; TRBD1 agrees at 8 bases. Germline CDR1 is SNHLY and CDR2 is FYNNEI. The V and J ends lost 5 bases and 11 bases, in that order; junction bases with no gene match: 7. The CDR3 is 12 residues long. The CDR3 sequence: CASSSTGAGYTF. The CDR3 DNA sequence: TGTGCCAGCAGTTCGACAGGGGCCGGGTACACCTTC.

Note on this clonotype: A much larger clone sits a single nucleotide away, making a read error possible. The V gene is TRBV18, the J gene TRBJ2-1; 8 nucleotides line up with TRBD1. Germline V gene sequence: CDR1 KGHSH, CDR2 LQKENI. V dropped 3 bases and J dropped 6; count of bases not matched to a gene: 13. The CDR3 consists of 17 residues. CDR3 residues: CASSPSQGADLFNEQFF. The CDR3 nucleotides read TGTGCCAGCTCACCGAGTCAGGGGGCAGATTTGTTCAATGAGCAGTTCTTC.

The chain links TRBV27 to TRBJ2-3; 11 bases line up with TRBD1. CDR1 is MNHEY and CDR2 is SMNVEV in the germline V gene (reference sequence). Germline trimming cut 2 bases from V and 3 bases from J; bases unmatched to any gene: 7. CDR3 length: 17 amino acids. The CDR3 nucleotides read TGTGCCAGCAGTTTACGGACAGGGGGCGTATGGACAGATACGCAGTATTTT. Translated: CASSLRTGGVWTDTQYF.

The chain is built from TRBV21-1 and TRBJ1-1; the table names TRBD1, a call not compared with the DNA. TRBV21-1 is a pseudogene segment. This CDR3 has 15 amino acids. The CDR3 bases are TGTGCCAGCACCCCCTGGGGCATAGGGGACACTGAAGCTTTCTTT. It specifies CASTPWGIGDTEAFF.

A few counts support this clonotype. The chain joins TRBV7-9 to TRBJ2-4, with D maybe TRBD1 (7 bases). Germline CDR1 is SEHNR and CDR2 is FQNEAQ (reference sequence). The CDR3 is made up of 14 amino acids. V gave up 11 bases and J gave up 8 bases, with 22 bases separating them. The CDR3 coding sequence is TGTGCCGGTGCCGCGTCCGCAGGGGGGTACATTCAGTACTTC. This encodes CAGAASAGGYIQYF.

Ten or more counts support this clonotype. The CDR3 here is CASSPGQGRYGYTF. In nucleotides, the CDR3 is TGCGCCAGCAGCCCCGGACAGGGGAGGTATGGCTACACCTTC. The V call is TRBV5-1, the J call TRBJ1-2; 9 nucleotides line up with TRBD1. Germline values: CDR1 SGHRS, CDR2 YFSETQ. The CDR3 has 14 residues. V lost 4 bases to trimming and J lost 5 bases; unmatched junction nucleotides: 6.

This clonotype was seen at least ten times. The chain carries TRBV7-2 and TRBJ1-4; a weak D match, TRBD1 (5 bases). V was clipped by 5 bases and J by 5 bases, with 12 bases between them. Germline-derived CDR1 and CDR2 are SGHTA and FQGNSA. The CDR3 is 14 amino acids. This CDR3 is CASSLDSTNEKLFF. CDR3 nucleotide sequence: TGTGCCAGCAGCCTCGACAGCACCAATGAAAAACTGTTTTTT.

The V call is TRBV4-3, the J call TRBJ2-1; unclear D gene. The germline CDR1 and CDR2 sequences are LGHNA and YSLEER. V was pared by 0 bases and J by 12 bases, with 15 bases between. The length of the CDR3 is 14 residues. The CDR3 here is CASSQDNDLVSQFF. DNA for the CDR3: TGCGCCAGCAGCCAAGATAACGACCTGGTCTCGCAGTTCTTC.

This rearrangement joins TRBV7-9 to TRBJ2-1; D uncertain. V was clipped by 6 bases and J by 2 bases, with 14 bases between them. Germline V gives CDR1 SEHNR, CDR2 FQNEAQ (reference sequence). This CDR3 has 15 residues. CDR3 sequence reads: CASSFDNTAYNEQFF. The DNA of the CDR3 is TGTGCCAGCAGTTTCGACAACACAGCCTACAATGAGCAGTTCTTC.

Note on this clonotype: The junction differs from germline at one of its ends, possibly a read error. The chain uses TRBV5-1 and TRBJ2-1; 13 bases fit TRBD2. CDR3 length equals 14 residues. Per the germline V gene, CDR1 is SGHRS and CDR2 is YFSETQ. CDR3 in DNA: TGCGCCGGCAGCTCGGTGACTAGCGGGGGGGAGCAGTTCTTC. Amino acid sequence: CAGSSVTSGGEQFF.

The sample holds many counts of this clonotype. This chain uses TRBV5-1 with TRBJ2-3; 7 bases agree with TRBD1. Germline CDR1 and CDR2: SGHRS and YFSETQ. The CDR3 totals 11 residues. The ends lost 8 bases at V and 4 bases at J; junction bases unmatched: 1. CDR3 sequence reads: CASTGADTQYF. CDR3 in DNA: TGCGCCAGTACAGGGGCAGATACGCAGTATTTT.

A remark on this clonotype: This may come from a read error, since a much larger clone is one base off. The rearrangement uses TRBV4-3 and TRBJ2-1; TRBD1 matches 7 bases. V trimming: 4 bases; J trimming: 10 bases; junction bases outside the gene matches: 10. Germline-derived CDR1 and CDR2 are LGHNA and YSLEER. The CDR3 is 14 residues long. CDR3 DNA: TGCGCCAGCAGCCCGCACAGGGGTTGGGAGGAGCAGTTCTTC. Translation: CASSPHRGWEEQFF.

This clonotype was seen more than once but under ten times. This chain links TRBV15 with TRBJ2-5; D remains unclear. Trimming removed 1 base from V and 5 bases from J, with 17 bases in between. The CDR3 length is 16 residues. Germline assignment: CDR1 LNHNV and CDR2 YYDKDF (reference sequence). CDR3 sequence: CATSRGQDPLRETQYF. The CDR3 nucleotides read TGTGCCACCAGCAGAGGGCAAGATCCCCTGCGGGAGACCCAGTACTTC.

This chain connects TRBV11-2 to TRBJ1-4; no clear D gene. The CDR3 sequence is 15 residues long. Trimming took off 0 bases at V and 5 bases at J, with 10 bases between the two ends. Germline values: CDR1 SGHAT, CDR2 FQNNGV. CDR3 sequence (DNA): TGTGCCAGCAGCTTAGACGGAGGATGGAATGAAAAACTGTTTTTT. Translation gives CASSLDGGWNEKLFF.

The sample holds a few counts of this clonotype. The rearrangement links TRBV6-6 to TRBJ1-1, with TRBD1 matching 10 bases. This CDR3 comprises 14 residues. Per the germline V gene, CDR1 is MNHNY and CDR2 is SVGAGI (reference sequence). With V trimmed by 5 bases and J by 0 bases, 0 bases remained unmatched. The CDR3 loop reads CASSGQGVNTEAFF. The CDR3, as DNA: TGTGCCAGCAGTGGACAGGGGGTGAACACTGAAGCTTTCTTT.

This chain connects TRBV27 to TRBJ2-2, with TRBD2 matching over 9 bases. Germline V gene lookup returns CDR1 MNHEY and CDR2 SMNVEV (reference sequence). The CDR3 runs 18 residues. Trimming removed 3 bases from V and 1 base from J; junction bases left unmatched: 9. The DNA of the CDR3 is TGTGCCAGCAGTTTTCGGAAAGCGGGGGGCCTGAACACCGGGGAGCTGTTTTTT. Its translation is CASSFRKAGGLNTGELFF.

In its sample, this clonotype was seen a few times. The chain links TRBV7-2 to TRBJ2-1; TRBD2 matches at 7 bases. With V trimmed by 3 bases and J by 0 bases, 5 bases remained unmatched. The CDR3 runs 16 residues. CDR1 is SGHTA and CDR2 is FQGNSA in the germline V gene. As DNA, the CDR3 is TGTGCCAGCAGCTTGCTGCGGGGGAGCTCCTACAATGAGCAGTTCTTC. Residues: CASSLLRGSSYNEQFF. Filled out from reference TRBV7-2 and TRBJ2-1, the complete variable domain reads GAGVSQSPSNKVTEKGKDVELRCDPISGHTALYWYRQSLGQGLEFLIYFQGNSAPDKSGLPSDRFSAERTGGSVSTLTIQRTQQEDSAVYLCASSLLRGSSYNEQFFGPGTRLTVL.

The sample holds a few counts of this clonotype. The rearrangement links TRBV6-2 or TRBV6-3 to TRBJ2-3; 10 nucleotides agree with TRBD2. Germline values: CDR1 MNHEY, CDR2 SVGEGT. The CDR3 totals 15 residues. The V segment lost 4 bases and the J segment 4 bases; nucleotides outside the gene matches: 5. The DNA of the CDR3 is TGTGCCAGCAGTTTTAGCGGGGGGCCGTCAGATACGCAGTATTTT. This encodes CASSFSGGPSDTQYF.

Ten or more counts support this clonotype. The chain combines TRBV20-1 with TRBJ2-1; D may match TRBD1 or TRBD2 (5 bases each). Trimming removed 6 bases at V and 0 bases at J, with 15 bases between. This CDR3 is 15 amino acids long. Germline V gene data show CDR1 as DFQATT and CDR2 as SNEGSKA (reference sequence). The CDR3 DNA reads TGCAGTGCCGTTCTCGGGACGAGCTCCTACAATGAGCAGTTCTTC. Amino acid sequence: CSAVLGTSSYNEQFF.

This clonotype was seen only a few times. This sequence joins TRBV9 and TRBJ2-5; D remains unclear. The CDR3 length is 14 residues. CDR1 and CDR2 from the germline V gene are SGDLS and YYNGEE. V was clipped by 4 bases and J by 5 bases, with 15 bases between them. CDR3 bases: TGTGCCAGCAGCCCTACCGGTGGGCCCGAGACCCAGTACTTC. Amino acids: CASSPTGGPETQYF.

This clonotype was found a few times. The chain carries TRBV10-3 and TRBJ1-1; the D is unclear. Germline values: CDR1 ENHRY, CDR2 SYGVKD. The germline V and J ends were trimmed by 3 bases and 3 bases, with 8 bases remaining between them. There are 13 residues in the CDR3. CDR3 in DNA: TGTGCCATCAGTGATGCAGTAGACACTGAAGCTTTCTTT. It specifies CAISDAVDTEAFF.

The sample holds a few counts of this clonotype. The CDR3 reads CAISGGQVQETQYF. CDR3 nucleotides: TGTGCCATCAGTGGGGGACAGGTTCAAGAGACCCAGTACTTC. The rearrangement uses TRBV10-3 and TRBJ2-5; 8 bases map to TRBD1. J lost 2 bases, V lost 4 bases, and 3 bases had no gene match. This CDR3 is built from 14 residues. Germline-derived CDR1 and CDR2 are ENHRY and SYGVKD.

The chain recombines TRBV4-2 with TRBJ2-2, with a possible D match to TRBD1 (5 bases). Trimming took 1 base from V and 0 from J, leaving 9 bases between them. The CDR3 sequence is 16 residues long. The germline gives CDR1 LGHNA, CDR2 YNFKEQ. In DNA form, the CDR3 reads TGTGCCAGCAGCCAAGTCGCGACAGCGAACACCGGGGAGCTGTTTTTT. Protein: CASSQVATANTGELFF.

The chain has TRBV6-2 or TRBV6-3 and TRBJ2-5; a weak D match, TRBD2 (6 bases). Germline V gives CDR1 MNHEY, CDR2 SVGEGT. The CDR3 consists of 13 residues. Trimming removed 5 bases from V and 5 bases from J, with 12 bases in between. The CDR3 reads CASSATRLETQYF. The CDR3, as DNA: TGTGCCAGCAGTGCGACTAGATTGGAGACCCAGTACTTC.

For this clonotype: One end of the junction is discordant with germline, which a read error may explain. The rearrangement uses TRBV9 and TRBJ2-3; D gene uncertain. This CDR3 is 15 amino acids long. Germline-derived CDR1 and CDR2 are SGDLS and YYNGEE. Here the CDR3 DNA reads TGTGCCAGCAGCGTAGGTACAACCAGCACAGATATGCAGTATTTT. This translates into CASSVGTTSTDMQYF.

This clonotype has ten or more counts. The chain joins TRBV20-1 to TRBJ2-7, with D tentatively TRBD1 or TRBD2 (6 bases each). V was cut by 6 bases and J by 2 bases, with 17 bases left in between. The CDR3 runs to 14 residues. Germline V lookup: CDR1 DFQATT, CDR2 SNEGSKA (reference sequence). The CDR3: CSAEEGDIAYEQYF. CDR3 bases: TGCAGTGCAGAGGAGGGGGACATAGCCTACGAGCAGTACTTC.